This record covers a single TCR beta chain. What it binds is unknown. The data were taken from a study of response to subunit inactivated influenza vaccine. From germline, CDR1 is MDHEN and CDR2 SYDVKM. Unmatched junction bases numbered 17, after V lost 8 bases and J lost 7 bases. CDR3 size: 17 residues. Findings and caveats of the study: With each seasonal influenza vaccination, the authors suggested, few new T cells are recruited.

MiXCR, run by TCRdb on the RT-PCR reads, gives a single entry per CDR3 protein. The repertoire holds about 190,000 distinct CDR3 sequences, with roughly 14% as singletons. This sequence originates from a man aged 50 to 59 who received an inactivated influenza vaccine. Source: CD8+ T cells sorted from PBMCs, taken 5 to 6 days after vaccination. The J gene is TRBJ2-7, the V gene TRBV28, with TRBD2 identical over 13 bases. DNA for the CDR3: TGTGCCAGCGGCAGACAGGGACTAGCGGGACCTACTACTGAGCAGTACTTC. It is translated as CASGRQGLAGPTTEQYF.